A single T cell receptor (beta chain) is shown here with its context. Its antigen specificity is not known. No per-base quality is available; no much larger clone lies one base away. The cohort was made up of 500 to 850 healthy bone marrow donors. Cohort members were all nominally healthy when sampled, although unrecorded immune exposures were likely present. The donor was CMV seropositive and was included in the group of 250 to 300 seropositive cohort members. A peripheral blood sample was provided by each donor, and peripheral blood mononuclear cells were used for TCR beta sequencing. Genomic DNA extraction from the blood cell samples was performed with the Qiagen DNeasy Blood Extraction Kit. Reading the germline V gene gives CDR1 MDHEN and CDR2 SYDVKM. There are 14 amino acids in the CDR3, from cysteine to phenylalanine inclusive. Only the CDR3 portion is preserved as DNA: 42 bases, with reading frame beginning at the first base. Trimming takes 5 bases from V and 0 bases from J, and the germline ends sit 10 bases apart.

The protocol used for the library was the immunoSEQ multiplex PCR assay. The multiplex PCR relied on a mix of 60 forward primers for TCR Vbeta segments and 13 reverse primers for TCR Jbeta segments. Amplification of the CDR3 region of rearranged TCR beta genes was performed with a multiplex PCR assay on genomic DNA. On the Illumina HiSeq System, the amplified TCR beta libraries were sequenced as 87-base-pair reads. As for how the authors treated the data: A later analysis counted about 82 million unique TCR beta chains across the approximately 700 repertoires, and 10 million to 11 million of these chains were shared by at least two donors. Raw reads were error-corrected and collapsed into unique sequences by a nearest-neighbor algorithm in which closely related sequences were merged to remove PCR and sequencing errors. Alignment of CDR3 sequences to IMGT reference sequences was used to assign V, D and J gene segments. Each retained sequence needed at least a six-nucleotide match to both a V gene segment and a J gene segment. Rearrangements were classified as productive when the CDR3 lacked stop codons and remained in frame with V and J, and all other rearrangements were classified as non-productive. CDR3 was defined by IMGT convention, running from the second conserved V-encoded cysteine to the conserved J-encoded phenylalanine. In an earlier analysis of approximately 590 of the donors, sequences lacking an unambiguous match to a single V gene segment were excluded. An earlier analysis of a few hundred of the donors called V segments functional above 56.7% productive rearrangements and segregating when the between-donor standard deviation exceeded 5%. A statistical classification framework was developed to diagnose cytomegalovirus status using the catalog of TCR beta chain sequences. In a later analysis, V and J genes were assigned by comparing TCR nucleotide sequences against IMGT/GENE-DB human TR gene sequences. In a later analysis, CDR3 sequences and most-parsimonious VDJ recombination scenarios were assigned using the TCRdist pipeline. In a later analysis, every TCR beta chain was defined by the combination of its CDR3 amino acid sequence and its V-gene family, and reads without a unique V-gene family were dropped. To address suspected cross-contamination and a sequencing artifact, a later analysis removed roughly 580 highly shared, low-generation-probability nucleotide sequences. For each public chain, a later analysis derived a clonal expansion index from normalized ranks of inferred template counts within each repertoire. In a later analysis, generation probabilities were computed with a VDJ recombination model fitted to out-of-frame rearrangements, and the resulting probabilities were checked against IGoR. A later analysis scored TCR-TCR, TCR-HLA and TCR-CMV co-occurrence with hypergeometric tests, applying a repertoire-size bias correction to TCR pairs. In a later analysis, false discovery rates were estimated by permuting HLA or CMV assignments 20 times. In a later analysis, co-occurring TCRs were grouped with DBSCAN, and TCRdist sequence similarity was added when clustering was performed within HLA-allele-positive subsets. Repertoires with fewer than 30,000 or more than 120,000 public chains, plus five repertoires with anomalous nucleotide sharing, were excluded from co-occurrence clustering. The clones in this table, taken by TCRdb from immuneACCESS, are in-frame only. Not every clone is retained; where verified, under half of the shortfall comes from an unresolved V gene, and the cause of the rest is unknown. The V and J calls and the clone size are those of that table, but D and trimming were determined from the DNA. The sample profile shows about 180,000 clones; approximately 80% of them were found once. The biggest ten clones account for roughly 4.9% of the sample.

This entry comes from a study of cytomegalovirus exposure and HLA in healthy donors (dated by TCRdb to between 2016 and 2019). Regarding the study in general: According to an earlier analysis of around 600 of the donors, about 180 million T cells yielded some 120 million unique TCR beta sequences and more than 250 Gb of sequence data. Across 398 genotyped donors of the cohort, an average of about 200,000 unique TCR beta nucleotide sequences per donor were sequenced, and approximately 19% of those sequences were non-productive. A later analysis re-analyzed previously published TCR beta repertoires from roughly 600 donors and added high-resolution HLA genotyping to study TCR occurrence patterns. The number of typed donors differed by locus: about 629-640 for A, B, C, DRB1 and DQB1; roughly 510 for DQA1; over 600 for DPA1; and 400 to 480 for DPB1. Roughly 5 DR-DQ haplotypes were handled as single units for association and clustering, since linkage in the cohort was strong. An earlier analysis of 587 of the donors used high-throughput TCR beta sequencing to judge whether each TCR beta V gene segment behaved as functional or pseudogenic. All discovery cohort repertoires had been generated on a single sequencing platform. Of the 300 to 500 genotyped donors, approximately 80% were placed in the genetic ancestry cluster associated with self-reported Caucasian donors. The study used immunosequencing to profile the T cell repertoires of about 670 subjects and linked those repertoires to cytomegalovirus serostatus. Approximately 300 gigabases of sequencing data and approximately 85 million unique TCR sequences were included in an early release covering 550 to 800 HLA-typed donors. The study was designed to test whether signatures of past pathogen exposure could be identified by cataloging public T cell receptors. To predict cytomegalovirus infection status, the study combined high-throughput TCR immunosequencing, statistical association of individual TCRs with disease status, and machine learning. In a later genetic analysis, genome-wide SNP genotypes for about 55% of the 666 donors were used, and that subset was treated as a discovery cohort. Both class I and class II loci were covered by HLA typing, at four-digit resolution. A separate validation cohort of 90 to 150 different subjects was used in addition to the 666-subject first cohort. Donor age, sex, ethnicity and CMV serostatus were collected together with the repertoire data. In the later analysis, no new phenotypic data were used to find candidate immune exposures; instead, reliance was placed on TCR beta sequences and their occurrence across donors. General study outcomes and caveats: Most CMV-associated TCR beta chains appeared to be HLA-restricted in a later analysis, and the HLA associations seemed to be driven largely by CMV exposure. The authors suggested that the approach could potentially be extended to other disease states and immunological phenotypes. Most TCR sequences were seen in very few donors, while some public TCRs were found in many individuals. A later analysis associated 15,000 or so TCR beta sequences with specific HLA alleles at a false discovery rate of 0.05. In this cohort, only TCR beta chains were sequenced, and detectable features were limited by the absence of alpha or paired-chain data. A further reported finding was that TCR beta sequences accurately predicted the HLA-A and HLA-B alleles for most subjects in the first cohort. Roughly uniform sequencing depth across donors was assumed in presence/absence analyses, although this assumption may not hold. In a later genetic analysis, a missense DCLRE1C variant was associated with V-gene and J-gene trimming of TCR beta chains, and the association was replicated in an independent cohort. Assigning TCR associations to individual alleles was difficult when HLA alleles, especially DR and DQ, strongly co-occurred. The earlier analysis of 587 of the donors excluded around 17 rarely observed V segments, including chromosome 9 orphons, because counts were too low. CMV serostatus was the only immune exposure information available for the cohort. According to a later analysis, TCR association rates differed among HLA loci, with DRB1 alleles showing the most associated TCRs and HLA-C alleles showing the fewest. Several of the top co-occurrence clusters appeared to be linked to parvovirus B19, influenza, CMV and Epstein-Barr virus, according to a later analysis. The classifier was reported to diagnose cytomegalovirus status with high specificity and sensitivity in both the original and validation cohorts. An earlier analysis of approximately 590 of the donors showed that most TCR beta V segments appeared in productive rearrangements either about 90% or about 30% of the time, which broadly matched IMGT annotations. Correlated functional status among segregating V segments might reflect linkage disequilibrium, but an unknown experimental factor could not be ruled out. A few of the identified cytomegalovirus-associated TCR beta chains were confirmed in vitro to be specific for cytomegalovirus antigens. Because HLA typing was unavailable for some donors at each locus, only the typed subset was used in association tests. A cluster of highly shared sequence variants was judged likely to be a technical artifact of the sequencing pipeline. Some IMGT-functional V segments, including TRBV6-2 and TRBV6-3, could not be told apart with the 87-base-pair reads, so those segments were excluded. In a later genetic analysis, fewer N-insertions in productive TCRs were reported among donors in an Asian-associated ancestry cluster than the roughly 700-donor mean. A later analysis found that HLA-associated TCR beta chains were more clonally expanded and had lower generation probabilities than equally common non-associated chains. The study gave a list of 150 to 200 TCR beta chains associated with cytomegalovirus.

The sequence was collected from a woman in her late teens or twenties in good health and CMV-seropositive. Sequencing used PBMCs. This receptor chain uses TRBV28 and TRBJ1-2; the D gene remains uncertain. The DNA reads TGTGCCAGCAGTACCCTGGAGGCTAACTATGGCTACACCTTC. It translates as CASSTLEANYGYTF.